One sample yielded the 15 T cell receptor beta chains listed below, sequenced in a study of OX40 agonist ivuxolimab in advanced cancers. The table came from immunoSEQ multiplex PCR; TCRdb's copy has only in-frame clones and leaves some out. The table has about 26,000 clones, approximately 80% seen once; the top ten hold approximately 13%. Sequencing was performed on CD4+ or CD8+ T cells sorted from blood, taken in a trial of the OX40 agonist ivuxolimab. These receptor sequences come from an adult with an advanced solid tumor such as melanoma, head and neck, liver or kidney cancer.

This clone was picked up a small number of times. The V and J genes are TRBV18 and TRBJ2-1; D gene uncertain. The CDR3 is 15 residues long. Deletions cut 3 bases from V and 0 bases from J, with 9 bases between. Looked up from germline, CDR1 is KGHSH and CDR2 is LQKENI. This chain's CDR3 is CASSPRASSYNEQFF. The CDR3 DNA reads TGTGCCAGCTCACCTCGGGCGAGCTCCTACAATGAGCAGTTCTTC. Full variable domain (outside the CDR3, taken from reference TRBV18 and TRBJ2-1): NAGVMQNPRHLVRRRGQEARLRCSPMKGHSHVYWYRQLPEEGLKFMVYLQKENIIDESGMPKERFSAEFPKEGPSILRIQQVVRGDSAAYFCASSPRASSYNEQFFGPGTRLTVL.

V gene TRBV7-2 combines with J gene TRBJ1-6, with D possibly TRBD1 on 6 matching bases. Germline V gene lookup returns CDR1 SGHTA and CDR2 FQGNSA. Trimming removed 5 bases at V and 5 bases at J, with 13 bases between. The CDR3 contains 15 residues. The CDR3 nucleotides are TGTGCCAGCAGCCCTCCGGGACAAAATAATTCACCCCTCCACTTT. Translated: CASSPPGQNNSPLHF.

The chain employs TRBV6-5 and TRBJ2-5, with a possible D match to TRBD1 (7 bases). The length of the CDR3 is 15 residues. The V end was cut by 6 bases, the J end by 3 bases, with 17 bases between. Germline V gives CDR1 MNHEY, CDR2 SVGAGI. CDR3 nucleotide sequence: TGTGCCAGCAGGCCAGGGGGACTCCACAAAGAGACCCAGTACTTC. It specifies CASRPGGLHKETQYF.

The rearrangement joins TRBV30 to TRBJ1-6; a possible D gene is TRBD1 (5 bases). This CDR3 spans 12 amino acids. Trimming took off 8 bases at V and 7 bases at J, with 12 bases between the two ends. Germline V gives CDR1 GTSNPN, CDR2 SVGIG (reference sequence). The CDR3 nucleotides read TGTGCCGGCCGGGACTCAAATTCACCCCTCCACTTT. This gives the protein CAGRDSNSPLHF.

V is TRBV7-3 and J is TRBJ1-2; D is possibly TRBD1 (6 bases). The CDR3 contains 15 residues. V was trimmed by 1 base and J by 6 bases, leaving 15 bases between them. Germline lookup yields CDR1 SGHTA and CDR2 FQGTGA. The CDR3 reads CASSLSVRAGDGYTF. For the CDR3, the DNA is TGTGCCAGCAGCTTAAGCGTTAGGGCAGGGGATGGCTACACCTTC. The full variable domain, rest sourced from reference TRBV7-3 and TRBJ1-2, is GAGVSQTPSNKVTEKGKYVELRCDPISGHTALYWYRQSLGQGPEFLIYFQGTGAADDSGLPNDRFFAVRPEGSVSTLKIQRTERGDSAVYLCASSLSVRAGDGYTFGSGTRLTVV.

The CDR3 nucleotides read TGTGCCAGCAGCTGGACGGTCGATGAGACCCAGTACTTC. Its protein product is CASSWTVDETQYF. This sequence joins TRBV7-3 and TRBJ2-5; no definite D call. CDR1 is SGHTA and CDR2 is FQGTGA in the germline V gene. V lost 4 bases and J lost 5, with 11 bases in between. The CDR3 loop spans 13 amino acids.

The V gene is TRBV6-4, the J gene TRBJ2-1; 12 bases match TRBD1. The V gene end was trimmed by 6 bases and the J gene end by 7 bases; junction bases not matched to a gene: 4. This CDR3 region has 14 residues. Germline values: CDR1 MRHNA, CDR2 SNTAGT. The CDR3 region is CASSPGQGANEQFF. The DNA of the CDR3 is TGTGCCAGCAGCCCGGGACAGGGGGCGAATGAGCAGTTCTTC.

The rearrangement links TRBV25-1 to TRBJ2-5; TRBD1 agrees at 10 bases. The V gene end was trimmed by 5 bases and the J gene end by 5 bases; junction bases not matched to a gene: 5. From germline, CDR1 is MGHDK and CDR2 SYGVNS. The CDR3 consists of 14 residues. DNA for the CDR3: TGTGCCAGCAGTATGACAGGGGGCCTGGAGACCCAGTACTTC. Protein sequence: CASSMTGGLETQYF.

This chain joins TRBV14 and TRBJ2-5, with 7 bases identical to TRBD1. J gave up 0 bases and V 4 bases, and 11 bases lay outside the gene matches. Germline CDR1 reads SGHDN; CDR2 reads FVKESK. The CDR3 runs to 17 residues. The CDR3 sequence: CASSPRKGGKYQETQYF. The CDR3 DNA sequence: TGTGCCAGCAGCCCTAGGAAAGGGGGCAAGTACCAAGAGACCCAGTACTTC.

V is TRBV12-5 and J is TRBJ2-5; no definite D call. The CDR3 loop spans 14 amino acids. CDR1 is LGHNT and CDR2 is FRNRAP in the germline V gene. Trimming took off 4 bases at V and 5 bases at J, with 14 bases between the two ends. Here the CDR3 DNA reads TGTGCTAGTGGTTCCCGGCCTCTGTTGGAGACCCAGTACTTC. This gives the protein CASGSRPLLETQYF.

V usage is TRBV29-1 and J usage is TRBJ1-3; possible D gene TRBD1, 5 bases. Trimming removed 8 bases from V and 4 bases from J, with 18 bases in between. This CDR3 comprises 14 residues. Germline loops: CDR1 SQVTM, CDR2 ANQGSEA. The CDR3 nucleotides are TGCAGCTTCCGGGACGTATCGGCCGGAAACACCATATATTTT. Translation gives CSFRDVSAGNTIYF.

This sequence joins TRBV27 and TRBJ2-7, with D possibly matching TRBD1 (6 bases). Germline V gene sequence: CDR1 MNHEY, CDR2 SMNVEV (reference sequence). Trimming pared 6 bases from V and 3 bases from J, leaving 15 bases between. The CDR3 contains 14 residues. CDR3 sequence (DNA): TGTGCCAGCAGCAAAACGGGACACCTCTACGAGCAGTACTTC. Translating it yields CASSKTGHLYEQYF.

The chain couples TRBV7-2 to TRBJ1-2; D might be TRBD1 (6 bases). CDR3 length: 14 residues. CDR1 and CDR2 from the germline V gene are SGHTA and FQGNSA. V was pared by 6 bases and J by 7 bases, with 18 bases between. The CDR3 DNA follows: TGTGCCAGCAGTCCAGGACAGAGGTTGGGTGGCTACACCTTC. It specifies CASSPGQRLGGYTF.

The chain couples TRBV27 to TRBJ1-2; a possible D gene is TRBD1 (5 bases). The CDR3 length is 14 residues. Germline V gene sequence: CDR1 MNHEY, CDR2 SMNVEV (reference sequence). The germline V and J ends were trimmed by 5 bases and 5 bases, with 15 bases remaining between them. The DNA for the CDR3 is TGTGCCAGCAGTCCCACGGGGGTTACTTATGGCTACACCTTC. Its protein product is CASSPTGVTYGYTF.

The rearrangement joins TRBV6-1 to TRBJ1-5; D is unclear. This CDR3 has 14 residues. Trimming cost V 7 bases and J 0 bases, with 10 bases left between them. CDR1 MNHNS and CDR2 SASEGT come from the germline V gene. This CDR3 is CASNPHYSNQPQHF. CDR3 DNA: TGTGCCAGCAATCCGCATTATAGCAATCAGCCCCAGCATTTT.